This passage covers 28 T cell receptor beta chains from one sample sequenced in a study of shared clonotypes between healthy human individuals. TCRdb keeps only in-frame clones here, not all; method: immunoSEQ multiplex PCR. The data hold roughly 1,500,000 clones, with 95% to 99% observed a single time. Source material: naive CD4+ T cells sorted from blood. The subset was: CD45RA+ positively selected. Receptors originate from a man in his thirties or forties in good health.

This chain uses TRBV18 with TRBJ2-4; D is unclear. CDR1 is KGHSH and CDR2 is LQKENI in the germline V gene. Trimming shortened V by 1 base and J by 5 bases, and 18 bases separated the two germline ends. This CDR3 comprises 17 residues. Here the CDR3 reads CASSPLPVVEPENIQYF. As DNA, the CDR3 is TGTGCCAGCTCACCACTACCGGTGGTGGAGCCCGAAAACATTCAGTACTTC.

The chain uses TRBV10-3 and TRBJ2-7; 9 bases line up with TRBD1. CDR1 ENHRY and CDR2 SYGVKD come from the germline V gene. The junction had 13 bases not matched to a gene; V was cut back by 4 bases and J by 6 bases. CDR3 length equals 16 residues. In DNA, the CDR3 is TGTGCCATCAGTGCCATCAGAGGGGGACAGGGTGCCGAGCAGTACTTC. Protein sequence: CAISAIRGGQGAEQYF.

As concerns this clone: Within the sample, other DNA sequences also encode this same CDR3. This chain links TRBV10-1 with TRBJ2-1; TRBD2 agrees at 12 bases. The length of the CDR3 is 14 residues. J gave up 7 bases and V 4 bases, and 2 bases lay outside the gene matches. CDR1 and CDR2 from the germline V gene are WNHNN and SYGVQD (reference sequence). The CDR3 DNA is TGCGCCAGCAGTGTACTAGCGGGGGGTAATGAGCAGTTCTTC. The encoded protein is CASSVLAGGNEQFF.

The chain joins TRBV18 to TRBJ1-1, with 7 bases fitting TRBD1. Germline V gives CDR1 KGHSH, CDR2 LQKENI. The CDR3 extends over 14 amino acids. V lost 5 bases and J lost 3; bases outside the gene matches: 6. The CDR3 region is CASSYRGGDTEAFF. The CDR3 DNA sequence: TGTGCCAGCTCATACAGGGGCGGAGACACTGAAGCTTTCTTT.

CDR3 in amino acids: CASSQDIPVNTGELFF. DNA for the CDR3: TGCGCCAGCAGCCAAGATATCCCGGTTAACACCGGGGAGCTGTTTTTT. The rearrangement uses TRBV4-3 and TRBJ2-2; D is ambiguous. This CDR3 spans 16 amino acids. Germline V gives CDR1 LGHNA, CDR2 YSLEER. V shed 0 bases and J shed 2 bases, with 10 bases lying between them.

The chain recombines TRBV2 with TRBJ2-1; D not resolved. Germline CDR1 is SNHLY and CDR2 is FYNNEI. CDR3 length: 13 residues. The germline V and J ends were trimmed by 4 bases and 4 bases, with 8 bases remaining between them. The CDR3 coding sequence is TGTGCCAGCAGTGTCGGACCGTACAATGAGCAGTTCTTC. Translating it yields CASSVGPYNEQFF. The full variable domain, rest sourced from reference TRBV2 and TRBJ2-1, is EPEVTQTPSHQVTQMGQEVILRCVPISNHLYFYWYRQILGQKVEFLVSFYNNEISEKSEIFDDQFSVERPDGSNFTLKIRSTKLEDSAMYFCASSVGPYNEQFFGPGTRLTVL.

The chain combines TRBV14 with TRBJ1-2; D is perhaps TRBD1 (5 bases). The CDR3 is 14 amino acids. Germline V gives CDR1 SGHDN, CDR2 FVKESK. Trimming removed 1 base at V and 6 bases at J, with 12 bases between. The DNA for the CDR3 is TGTGCCAGCAGCCAAGTTGAGGGGCTTAATGGCTACACCTTC. Translated, it gives CASSQVEGLNGYTF.

The chain is built from TRBV7-2 and TRBJ2-1; unclear D gene. V was cut by 1 base and J by 6 bases, with 10 bases left in between. CDR1 is SGHTA, CDR2 FQGNSA, per germline. The CDR3 is 14 amino acids. CDR3 DNA: TGTGCCAGCAGCTTAGTATTAGCAAGCAATGAGCAGTTCTTC. Its translation: CASSLVLASNEQFF.

The chain uses TRBV28 and TRBJ2-7; no firm D call. V shed 6 bases and J shed 5 bases, with 20 bases lying between them. The CDR3 loop spans 15 amino acids. In germline, CDR1 is MDHEN, CDR2 SYDVKM. The CDR3 loop is CASSLIGSGQNEQYF. DNA of the CDR3: TGTGCCAGCAGCCTTATCGGGTCCGGGCAGAACGAGCAGTACTTC.

CDR3 sequence: CASSLIRDGEQYF. CDR3 coding DNA: TGTGCCAGCAGCTTAATAAGGGACGGCGAGCAGTACTTC. This rearrangement joins TRBV7-2 to TRBJ2-7; D possibly uses TRBD1 or TRBD2 (5 bases each). Germline V gene sequence: CDR1 SGHTA, CDR2 FQGNSA. The CDR3 loop spans 13 amino acids. Trimming cost V 2 bases and J 6 bases, with 11 bases left between them.

The V call is TRBV11-2, the J call TRBJ2-5, with D possibly TRBD2 on 5 matching bases. Trimming shortened V by 5 bases and J by 4 bases, and 14 bases separated the two germline ends. Germline CDR1 and CDR2: SGHAT and FQNNGV. CDR3 length equals 14 residues. The CDR3 region is CASSPPPAGETQYF. The CDR3 bases are TGTGCCAGCAGCCCCCCGCCCGCGGGAGAGACCCAGTACTTC.

V is TRBV29-1 and J is TRBJ1-5; 7 nucleotides align to TRBD1. CDR1 and CDR2 from the germline V gene are SQVTM and ANQGSEA. The CDR3 loop spans 13 amino acids. V was clipped by 6 bases and J by 6 bases; unmatched bases: 8. CDR3 nucleotides: TGCAGCGTAGCAGGGGGTTGGGGTCAGCCCCAGCATTTT. Its protein product is CSVAGGWGQPQHF.

J is TRBJ2-5 and V is TRBV7-6, with 7 bases lining up with TRBD1. The germline V gene has CDR1 SGHVS and CDR2 FNYEAQ. V dropped 3 bases and J dropped 1; count of bases not matched to a gene: 5. The CDR3 contains 15 residues. CDR3 nucleotides: TGTGCCAGCAGCTTCCGGGACAGCCTCCAAGAGACCCAGTACTTC. The encoded protein is CASSFRDSLQETQYF.

The V and J genes are TRBV29-1 and TRBJ1-1, with unresolved D. V lost 1 base and J 7 bases, leaving 22 bases between the germline ends. The CDR3 contains 16 residues. The germline V gene encodes CDR1 SQVTM and CDR2 ANQGSEA. The CDR3 DNA follows: TGCAGCGTTGAAGGGAGGAGTCGAGGCGCGGCGGTTGAAGCTTTCTTT. Its protein product is CSVEGRSRGAAVEAFF.

This sequence joins TRBV28 and TRBJ2-7; no clear D gene. Trimming took 11 bases from V and 0 from J, leaving 11 bases between them. The CDR3 loop spans 12 amino acids. The germline V gene encodes CDR1 MDHEN and CDR2 SYDVKM. The CDR3 DNA is TGTGCCGCCTATCAGTCCTCCTACGAGCAGTACTTC. As protein: CAAYQSSYEQYF.

Only one count was recorded for this clone. The chain recombines TRBV14 with TRBJ2-1, with 8 bases that match TRBD2. Per the germline V gene, CDR1 is SGHDN and CDR2 is FVKESK. The length of the CDR3 is 15 residues. Trimming removed 4 bases from V and 2 bases from J; junction bases left unmatched: 4. CDR3 nucleotide sequence: TGTGCCAGCAGCCCGAGCGGGGGCCCCTACAATGAGCAGTTCTTC. Translation: CASSPSGGPYNEQFF.

This chain joins TRBV4-1 and TRBJ2-7, with D possibly TRBD2 on 6 matching bases. This CDR3 spans 15 amino acids. CDR1 is MGHRA, CDR2 YSYEKL, per germline. Trimming took 4 bases from V and 1 from J, leaving 14 bases between them. CDR3 DNA: TGCGCCAGCAGCCCCCGGGGGTCCGGGTCCTACGAGCAGTACTTC. Its protein product is CASSPRGSGSYEQYF.

A note on this clone: In the same sample, other DNA sequences code for this CDR3. The rearrangement links TRBV28 to TRBJ1-1; no firm D call. Trimming took off 2 bases at V and 6 bases at J, with 4 bases between the two ends. The CDR3 spans 11 residues. Germline lookup yields CDR1 MDHEN and CDR2 SYDVKM. CDR3 sequence (DNA): TGTGCCAGCAGTTTAGGGCCTGAAGCTTTCTTT. This codes for CASSLGPEAFF.

The chain links TRBV5-4 to TRBJ1-2; D not resolved. Germline loops: CDR1 SGHNT, CDR2 YYREEE (reference sequence). The CDR3 runs to 14 residues. Trimming took 0 bases from V and 8 from J, leaving 14 bases between them. CDR3 nucleotides: TGTGCCAGCAGCTTGGAAACTCTCGGAGGGGGCTACACCTTC. Amino acids: CASSLETLGGGYTF.

This chain connects TRBV7-9 to TRBJ2-7; D possibly uses TRBD1 or TRBD2 (5 bases each). V gave up 3 bases and J gave up 12 bases, with 18 bases separating them. CDR3 size: 13 residues. The germline V gene encodes CDR1 SEHNR and CDR2 FQNEAQ (reference sequence). This CDR3 is CASSFNRDPRRYF. CDR3 sequence (DNA): TGTGCCAGCAGCTTCAACCGGGACCCCAGGCGGTACTTC.

The chain links TRBV5-4 to TRBJ1-3; D unresolved. V lost 0 bases and J 0 bases, leaving 10 bases between the germline ends. Germline CDR1 reads SGHNT; CDR2 reads YYREEE (reference sequence). This CDR3 comprises 16 residues. The CDR3 loop reads CASSLAPRFSGNTIYF. The CDR3 DNA is TGTGCCAGCAGCTTGGCCCCCAGGTTCTCTGGAAACACCATATATTTT.

The V gene is TRBV30, the J gene TRBJ1-1, with a possible D match to TRBD1 (5 bases). This CDR3 has 15 amino acids. Trimming removed 3 bases from V and 1 base from J, with 15 bases in between. Germline assignment: CDR1 GTSNPN and CDR2 SVGIG (reference sequence). CDR3 bases: TGTGCCTGGAGGGGGAACACAGGAGAGAACACTGAAGCTTTCTTT. It specifies CAWRGNTGENTEAFF. The whole variable domain, remainder taken from reference TRBV30 and TRBJ1-1, is SQTIHQWPATLVQPVGSPLSLECTVEGTSNPNLYWYRQAAGRGLQLLFYSVGIGQISSEVPQNLSASRPQDRQFILSSKKLLLSDSGFYLCAWRGNTGENTEAFFGQGTRLTVV.

V is TRBV5-4 and J is TRBJ2-7; D uncertain. Between the trimmed V and J ends, which lost 4 bases and 1 base, there was a span of 15 bases. The CDR3 totals 15 residues. In germline, CDR1 is SGHNT, CDR2 YYREEE (reference sequence). The CDR3 loop reads CASSPGPKESYEQYF. The CDR3 region has the DNA TGTGCCAGCAGCCCCGGGCCTAAAGAGTCCTACGAGCAGTACTTC.

The gene calls are TRBV11-2 and TRBJ2-7; the D gene is possibly TRBD1 (6 bases). Germline V gene sequence: CDR1 SGHAT, CDR2 FQNNGV. The CDR3 loop spans 16 amino acids. Trimming removed 2 bases at V and 0 bases at J, with 14 bases between. This CDR3 is CASSLRGTGSSYEQYF. The CDR3, as DNA: TGTGCCAGCAGCTTAAGGGGAACAGGGAGCTCCTACGAGCAGTACTTC.

The chain links TRBV10-3 to TRBJ1-1; 8 bases fit TRBD1. J lost 4 bases, V lost 5 bases, and 9 bases had no gene match. The CDR3 runs 15 residues. The germline V gene encodes CDR1 ENHRY and CDR2 SYGVKD. CDR3 in amino acids: CAISPTTGVGTEAFF. As DNA, the CDR3 is TGTGCCATCAGTCCCACGACAGGGGTGGGCACTGAAGCTTTCTTT.

The chain uses TRBV11-2 and TRBJ2-7; TRBD2 agrees at 11 bases. This CDR3 spans 18 amino acids. Trimming removed 4 bases from V and 3 bases from J; junction bases left unmatched: 14. In germline, CDR1 is SGHAT, CDR2 FQNNGV. In nucleotides, the CDR3 is TGTGCCAGCAGCTCTCCACTAGCGGGAGCCATATCTCTCTACGAGCAGTACTTC. Protein: CASSSPLAGAISLYEQYF.

The chain employs TRBV7-7 and TRBJ2-1, with 11 bases matching TRBD2. This CDR3 has 15 residues. Germline CDR1 SSHAT, CDR2 FNYEAQ (reference sequence). With 0 bases clipped from V and 7 bases from J, the junction kept 2 bases outside the gene matches. Written as DNA, the CDR3 is TGTGCCAGCAGCTTAGCGGCTAGCGGGAGGAATGAGCAGTTCTTC. Its protein is CASSLAASGRNEQFF.

V usage is TRBV7-2 and J usage is TRBJ2-2; TRBD1 matches 10 bases. The J segment lost 6 bases and the V segment lost 5 bases, leaving 12 bases of the junction unmatched. Germline-derived CDR1 and CDR2 are SGHTA and FQGNSA. The CDR3 extends over 17 amino acids. The DNA of the CDR3 is TGTGCCAGCAGCGCCATACCGACAGGGGGCACTGCCGGGGAGCTGTTTTTT. Its protein is CASSAIPTGGTAGELFF.